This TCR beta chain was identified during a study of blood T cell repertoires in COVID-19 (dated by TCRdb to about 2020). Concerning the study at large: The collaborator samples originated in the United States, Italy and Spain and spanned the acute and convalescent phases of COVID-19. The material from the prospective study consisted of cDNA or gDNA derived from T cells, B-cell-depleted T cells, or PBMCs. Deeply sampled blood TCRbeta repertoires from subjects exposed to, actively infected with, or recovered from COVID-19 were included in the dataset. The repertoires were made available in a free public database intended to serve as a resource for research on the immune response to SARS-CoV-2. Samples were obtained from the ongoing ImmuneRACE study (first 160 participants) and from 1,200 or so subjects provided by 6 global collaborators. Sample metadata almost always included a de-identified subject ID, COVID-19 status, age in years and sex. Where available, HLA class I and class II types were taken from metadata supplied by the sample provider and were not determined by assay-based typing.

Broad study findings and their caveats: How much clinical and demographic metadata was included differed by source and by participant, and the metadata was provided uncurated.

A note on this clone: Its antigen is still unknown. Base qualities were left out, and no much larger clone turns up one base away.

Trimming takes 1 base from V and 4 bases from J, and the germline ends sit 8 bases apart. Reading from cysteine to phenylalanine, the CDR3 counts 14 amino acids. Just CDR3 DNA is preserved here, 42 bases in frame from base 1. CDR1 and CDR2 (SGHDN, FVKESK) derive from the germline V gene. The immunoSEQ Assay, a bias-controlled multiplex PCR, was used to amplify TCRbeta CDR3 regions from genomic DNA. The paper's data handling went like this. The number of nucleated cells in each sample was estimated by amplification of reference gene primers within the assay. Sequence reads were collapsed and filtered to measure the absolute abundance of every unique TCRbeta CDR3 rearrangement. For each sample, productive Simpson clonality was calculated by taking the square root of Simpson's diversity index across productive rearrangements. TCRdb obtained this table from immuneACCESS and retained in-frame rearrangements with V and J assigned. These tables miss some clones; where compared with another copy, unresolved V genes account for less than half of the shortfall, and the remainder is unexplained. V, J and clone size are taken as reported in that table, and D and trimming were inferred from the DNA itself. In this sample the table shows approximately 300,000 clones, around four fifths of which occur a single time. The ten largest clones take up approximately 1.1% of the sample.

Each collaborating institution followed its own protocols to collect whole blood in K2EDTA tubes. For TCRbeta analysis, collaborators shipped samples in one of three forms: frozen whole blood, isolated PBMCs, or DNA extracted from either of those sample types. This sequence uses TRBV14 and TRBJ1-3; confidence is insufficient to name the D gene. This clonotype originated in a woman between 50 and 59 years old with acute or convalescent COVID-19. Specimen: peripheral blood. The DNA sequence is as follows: TGTGCCAGCAGCCAAGTGGGGAGGGGAAACACCATATATTTT. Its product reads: CASSQVGRGNTIYF.